The clone carrying this T cell receptor beta chain was seen a few times. Its specificity is unknown. This sample stems from a study of early T cells in non-severe SARS-CoV-2 infection. As for the study in general: From unsorted whole blood, bulk RNA was sequenced, and the chains remained unpaired. Notes on the study in general: Anti-spike CD8 specificities were favored by VDJdb matching, whose results missed private and CD4 specificities.

Unique molecular identifiers were affixed to single, distinct cDNA molecules. MiXCR was run by TCRdb on the 5' RACE reads, yielding one entry per CDR3 protein. The table includes 80,000 to 95,000 distinct CDR3 sequences, roughly 17% detected once. This receptor was identified in an adult who was a healthcare worker with PCR-confirmed SARS-CoV-2 infection or an uninfected control (not recorded which). Sequencing used whole blood, obtained at baseline.

The CDR3 DNA sequence: TGTGCCAGCAGTTTCGGTTCACGGAACACTGAAGCTTTCTTT. Protein: CASSFGSRNTEAFF. J is TRBJ1-1 and V is TRBV12-3 or TRBV12-4; D gene unclear. CDR3 length: 14 residues. Trimming stripped 3 bases from V and 1 base from J, with 9 bases between.